This TCR beta chain stems from a study of molecular identifiers for immune sequencing clone quantification. Via MiXCR, TCRdb re-called the PCR reads, giving one row per CDR3 protein. Of just under 650,000 distinct CDR3 sequences listed, nearly 20% are singletons. This clonotype appeared many times. V lost 0 bases and J lost 4, with 13 bases in between. The CDR3 loop spans 15 amino acids. Germline CDR1 and CDR2: SGHDT and YYEEEE. The rearrangement uses TRBV5-6 and TRBJ2-5; D remains ambiguous. The receptor was derived from a human donor in good health. Some libraries in this study had Jurkat cell RNA spiked in. The sequencing input was naive CD8+ T cells from blood, with Jurkat cell RNA spiked in. The subset: FACS-sorted CD8+CD4-CCR7+CD45RA+ naive T cells. The CDR3 sequence is CASSLDWGPGETQYF. The CDR3 DNA reads TGTGCCAGCAGCTTGGATTGGGGTCCTGGAGAGACCCAGTACTTC.